The next 28 T cell receptor beta chains were all read from a single sample in a study of CD8+CD57+ T cells in acquired aplastic anemia. For CDR3 and TCR beta VDJ profiling, genomic DNA was the template used. Via MiXCR, TCRdb re-called the reads, giving one row per CDR3 protein. The table has around 150,000 distinct CDR3 sequences, 41% seen once; the top ten hold roughly 8.1%. Sequenced input: sorted CD4+, CD8+, or CD8+CD57+ T cells (not recorded which) from PBMCs. Source of these receptors: a human donor in good health, serving as a control.

This clonotype was seen at least ten times. V and J are TRBV2 and TRBJ1-2, with D perhaps TRBD1 (5 bases). Germline V gene data show CDR1 as SNHLY and CDR2 as FYNNEI. V was pared by 0 bases and J by 6 bases, with 17 bases between. The CDR3 has 16 residues. CDR3 nucleotide sequence: TGTGCCAGCAGTGAAGCGCGCGGGGGGATGGGAGATGGCTACACCTTC. It is translated as CASSEARGGMGDGYTF. The complete variable domain, with remaining parts taken from reference TRBV2 and TRBJ1-2, reads EPEVTQTPSHQVTQMGQEVILRCVPISNHLYFYWYRQILGQKVEFLVSFYNNEISEKSEIFDDQFSVERPDGSNFTLKIRSTKLEDSAMYFCASSEARGGMGDGYTFGSGTRLTVV.

This clonotype was picked up a small number of times. The V and J genes are TRBV19 and TRBJ2-7, with 13 positions matching TRBD2. This CDR3 comprises 18 residues. Germline CDR1 LNHDA, CDR2 SQIVND (reference sequence). V was pared by 5 bases and J by 0 bases, with 10 bases of the junction left unmatched. The CDR3 here is CASSPRLAGGVSSYEQYF. For the CDR3, the DNA is TGTGCCAGTAGTCCGAGACTAGCGGGAGGTGTTAGCTCCTACGAGCAGTACTTC.

The rearrangement uses TRBV19 and TRBJ2-7; 8 nucleotides align to TRBD2. V dropped 5 bases and J dropped 2; count of bases not matched to a gene: 5. Per germline, CDR1 LNHDA and CDR2 SQIVND (reference sequence). The CDR3 contains 14 residues. Here the CDR3 reads CASSYTSGPYEQYF. In DNA, the CDR3 is TGTGCCAGTAGTTACACTAGCGGACCCTACGAGCAGTACTTC.

The V call is TRBV10-3, the J call TRBJ2-3, with D unclear. Germline CDR1 reads ENHRY; CDR2 reads SYGVKD. The germline V and J ends were trimmed by 3 bases and 6 bases, with 4 bases remaining between them. CDR3 length: 11 amino acids. CDR3 nucleotides: TGTGCCATCAGTGAATACGATACGCAGTATTTT. This translates into CAISEYDTQYF.

This clonotype was counted ten times or more. The chain combines TRBV20-1 with TRBJ2-1; perhaps D is TRBD1 or TRBD2 (6 bases each). Germline-derived CDR1 and CDR2 are DFQATT and SNEGSKA (reference sequence). The CDR3 has 17 residues. V was clipped by 5 bases and J by 3 bases, with 23 bases between them. The CDR3 nucleotides are TGCAGTGCTTTCCGAGCATGGGGGGACACAAACTACAATGAGCAGTTCTTC. Translated: CSAFRAWGDTNYNEQFF.

The J gene is TRBJ2-1, the V gene TRBV7-9; D call uncertain. Trimming stripped 2 bases from V and 9 bases from J, with 11 bases between. This CDR3 spans 13 amino acids. Germline V gives CDR1 SEHNR, CDR2 FQNEAQ (reference sequence). The CDR3 sequence: CASSLLSSTEQFF. The CDR3 DNA follows: TGTGCCAGCAGCTTACTCTCCTCCACTGAGCAGTTCTTC.

This clonotype has at least ten counts. This sequence joins TRBV6-1 and TRBJ2-7; 10 bases match TRBD2. J lost 6 bases, V lost 6 bases, and 11 bases had no gene match. In germline, CDR1 is MNHNS, CDR2 SASEGT. The CDR3 has 15 amino acids. The DNA for the CDR3 is TGTGCCAGCAGCGAACCGGGACTAGCGACCGGCGAGCAGTACTTC. Amino acids: CASSEPGLATGEQYF.

The chain is built from TRBV6-2 or TRBV6-3 and TRBJ2-2; 10 bases match TRBD2. The V and J ends lost 2 bases and 5 bases, in that order; junction bases with no gene match: 8. CDR3 length: 17 amino acids. In germline, CDR1 is MNHEY, CDR2 SVGEGT. CDR3 bases: TGTGCCAGCAGTTACCGTCGGGCTAGCGGGGGAACCGGGGAGCTGTTTTTT. Encoded protein: CASSYRRASGGTGELFF.

This clonotype was seen a handful of times. The chain has TRBV12-3 or TRBV12-4 and TRBJ1-2, with a possible D match to TRBD1 (5 bases). With 2 bases removed from V and 7 bases from J, the gap between germline ends came to 20 bases. The CDR3 contains 16 residues. The CDR3 DNA reads as TGTGCCAGCAGTTTATCTAGGGTCGGGGGGTCGGCTGGCTACACCTTC. Its translation is CASSLSRVGGSAGYTF.

This clonotype was seen many times. The chain combines TRBV20-1 with TRBJ1-1; 7 bases match TRBD1. This CDR3 is built from 13 residues. Trimming took 6 bases from V and 4 from J; bases not matched to a gene: 8. Germline-derived CDR1 and CDR2 are DFQATT and SNEGSKA (reference sequence). CDR3 in DNA: TGCAGTGCCACACAGGGGACGGTCACTGAAGCTTTCTTT. Amino acids: CSATQGTVTEAFF.

In this sample, this clonotype turned up a few times. A junction end diverges from the germline sequence, so it may reflect a read error. The rearrangement joins TRBV2 to TRBJ1-2, with a weak D call TRBD1 (5 bases). The CDR3 is 14 residues long. CDR1 SNHLY and CDR2 FYNNEI come from the germline V gene. The chain's CDR3 is CPSASTASHYGYTF. CDR3 DNA: TGTCCCAGCGCGTCGACAGCGTCACATTATGGCTACACCTTT.

This clonotype came up many times. This sequence joins TRBV7-6 and TRBJ1-2, with TRBD1 as a possible D gene (5 bases). Germline V gives CDR1 SGHVS, CDR2 FNYEAQ. CDR3 length equals 13 residues. Trimming left V 2 bases short and J 5 bases short, with 9 bases between. The CDR3 region has the DNA TGTGCCAGCAGCTTACACGGGGCATATGGCTACACCTTC. It yields the protein CASSLHGAYGYTF.

A remark on this clonotype: A much larger clone sits a single nucleotide away, making a read error possible. CDR3 nucleotides: TGTGCCAGCAGCCAACGAAACACCATATGTTTT. Its translation: CASSQRNTICF. V usage is TRBV6-1 and J usage is TRBJ1-3; D remains unclear. Germline loops: CDR1 MNHNS, CDR2 SASEGT. This CDR3 is built from 11 residues.

This chain links TRBV29-1 with TRBJ2-2; 11 bases agree with TRBD1. Germline V gene sequence: CDR1 SQVTM, CDR2 ANQGSEA. The CDR3 has 15 residues. With 4 bases clipped from V and 4 bases from J, the junction kept 5 bases outside the gene matches. The CDR3 DNA follows: TGCAGCGTTGGGGGGACAGGGGGTCTCACCGGGGAGCTGTTTTTT. This gives the protein CSVGGTGGLTGELFF.

The chain is built from TRBV5-8 and TRBJ1-6; no definite D call. The CDR3 contains 10 residues. Germline CDR1 SGHTS, CDR2 YDEGEE. V lost 5 bases and J lost 9, with 3 bases in between. CDR3 residues: CASSASPLHF. CDR3 nucleotide sequence: TGTGCCAGCAGTGCTTCACCCCTCCACTTT.

This clonotype was observed a few times. The chain has TRBV27 and TRBJ2-3; 8 bases are shared with TRBD2. CDR3 size: 17 residues. The germline V gene has CDR1 MNHEY and CDR2 SMNVEV (reference sequence). V shed 10 bases and J 5 bases; nucleotides not matched to a gene: 20. CDR3 residues: CATKYGFGAGVVDTQYF. CDR3 bases: TGTGCCACCAAGTACGGTTTCGGAGCGGGAGTGGTAGATACGCAGTATTTT.

This clonotype was seen ten or more times. V gene TRBV13 combines with J gene TRBJ2-2, with 10 bases lining up with TRBD1. Trimming removed 3 bases from V and 9 bases from J; junction bases left unmatched: 4. This CDR3 is built from 14 residues. In germline, CDR1 is PRHDT, CDR2 FYEKMQ (reference sequence). This chain's CDR3 is CASSFGQGGRELFF. The CDR3 nucleotides read TGTGCCAGCAGCTTCGGACAGGGGGGAAGGGAGCTGTTTTTT. The full variable domain, its missing parts supplied by reference TRBV13 and TRBJ2-2, is AAGVIQSPRHLIKEKRETATLKCYPIPRHDTVYWYQQGPGQDPQFLISFYEKMQSDKGSIPDRFSAQQFSDYHSELNMSSLELGDSALYFCASSFGQGGRELFFGEGSRLTVL.

The V and J genes are TRBV29-1 and TRBJ1-2, with TRBD1 as a possible D gene (6 bases). The CDR3 runs 12 residues. Germline loops: CDR1 SQVTM, CDR2 ANQGSEA. V dropped 6 bases and J dropped 6 bases, with 14 bases sitting between them. The CDR3 protein is CSVKQGGDGYTF. CDR3 in DNA: TGCAGCGTCAAACAGGGAGGAGATGGCTACACCTTC.

This clonotype has a count of ten or more. V gene TRBV19 combines with J gene TRBJ1-4; TRBD1 matches 7 bases. Germline assignment: CDR1 LNHDA and CDR2 SQIVND (reference sequence). V lost 6 bases and J lost 1; bases outside the gene matches: 2. The CDR3 spans 14 residues. The CDR3 sequence is CASRGDRTNEKLFF. DNA of the CDR3: TGTGCCAGTAGGGGGGACAGAACTAATGAAAAACTGTTTTTT.

The gene calls are TRBV29-1 and TRBJ2-7; TRBD2 matches 8 bases. The CDR3 loop spans 14 amino acids. The germline V gene has CDR1 SQVTM and CDR2 ANQGSEA. CDR3 sequence reads: CASSQAGDTYEQYF. Written as DNA, the CDR3 is TGCGCCAGCAGCCAAGCGGGGGACACCTACGAGCAGTACTTC.

In DNA, the CDR3 is TGTGCCACCAGTGGAGGGCACCTTGGGGTCGGGGAGCTGTTTTTT. Protein: CATSGGHLGVGELFF. This chain connects TRBV24-1 to TRBJ2-2, with D possibly TRBD2 on 5 matching bases. The CDR3 contains 15 residues. The germline V gene has CDR1 KGHDR and CDR2 SFDVKD. Trimming cost V 5 bases and J 7 bases, with 16 bases left between them.

With regard to this clonotype: This may come from a read error, since a much larger clone is one base off. This rearrangement joins TRBV3-1 to TRBJ1-6; D is unclear. In germline, CDR1 is LGHDT, CDR2 YNNKEL (reference sequence). This CDR3 is 14 amino acids long. Trimming removed 4 bases at V and 7 bases at J, with 11 bases between. As DNA, the CDR3 is TGTGCCAGCAGCCGAGTTTCACAAAATTCACCCCTCCACTTT. As protein: CASSRVSQNSPLHF.

The rearrangement joins TRBV29-1 to TRBJ2-6; the D is unclear. This CDR3 has 15 residues. V was clipped by 4 bases and J by 2 bases, with 12 bases between them. Germline V CDR1 and CDR2: SQVTM, ANQGSEA. The CDR3 DNA is TGCAGCGTTGTAGGTGGCTTAGCTGGGGCCAACGTCCTGACTTTC. Amino acids: CSVVGGLAGANVLTF.

Of note for this clonotype: The conserved phenylalanine or tryptophan is not found at the CDR3 terminus, so this likely reflects a read error. CDR3 sequence reads: CASSYSRTGVYEQYL. Here the CDR3 DNA reads TGCGCCAGCAGTTACTCGCGGACGGGGGTCTACGAGCAGTACCTC. The V call is TRBV10-2, the J call TRBJ2-7; TRBD2 is a possible D gene (6 bases). Germline V gene lookup returns CDR1 WSHSY and CDR2 SAAADI. The CDR3 covers 15 residues. The V and J ends lost 5 bases and 3 bases respectively, with 17 bases between them.

The V call is TRBV9, the J call TRBJ1-5; maybe TRBD1 (6 bases). The CDR3 has 15 amino acids. Germline V gene lookup returns CDR1 SGDLS and CDR2 YYNGEE. V lost 4 bases and J 3 bases, leaving 14 bases between the germline ends. CDR3 amino acids: CASSPTGTSNQPQHF. The CDR3, as DNA: TGTGCCAGCAGCCCAACCGGGACATCCAATCAGCCCCAGCATTTT.

A few counts support this clonotype. This rearrangement joins TRBV2 to TRBJ2-5; unclear D gene. The CDR3 runs to 11 residues. Germline V gene sequence: CDR1 SNHLY, CDR2 FYNNEI. Trimming took off 7 bases at V and 5 bases at J, with 8 bases between the two ends. CDR3 loop: CASNQVETQYF. The CDR3 region has the DNA TGTGCCAGCAACCAGGTCGAGACCCAGTACTTC. The variable domain in full, with the rest retrieved from reference TRBV2 and TRBJ2-5, is EPEVTQTPSHQVTQMGQEVILRCVPISNHLYFYWYRQILGQKVEFLVSFYNNEISEKSEIFDDQFSVERPDGSNFTLKIRSTKLEDSAMYFCASNQVETQYFGPGTRLLVL.

This clonotype was picked up many times. The J gene is TRBJ1-1, the V gene TRBV5-4; D is undetermined. The CDR3 spans 14 residues. Deletions cut 2 bases from V and 0 bases from J, with 8 bases between. Per germline, CDR1 SGHNT and CDR2 YYREEE (reference sequence). Here the CDR3 DNA reads TGTGCCAGCAGCTTTGGAATAGTGAACACTGAAGCTTTCTTT. As protein: CASSFGIVNTEAFF.

This clonotype was detected many times. The gene calls are TRBV20-1 and TRBJ1-2, with 9 positions matching TRBD1. There are 14 residues in the CDR3. The V gene end was trimmed by 5 bases and the J gene end by 4 bases; junction bases not matched to a gene: 8. Germline CDR1 is DFQATT and CDR2 is SNEGSKA (reference sequence). The CDR3: CSAAPRDRVYGYTF. The DNA of the CDR3 is TGCAGTGCTGCCCCCCGGGACAGGGTCTATGGCTACACCTTC.